This TCR beta chain was recovered during a study of OX40 agonist ivuxolimab in advanced cancers. The study's findings and limits: Certain nonresponding patients likewise had low normalized T-cell clonal expansion.

This CDR3 has 14 residues. Germline CDR1 reads SGDLS; CDR2 reads YYNGEE. J was trimmed by 7 bases and V by 3 bases; bases with no gene match: 6. The protocol was immunoSEQ multiplex PCR, while the TCRdb copy is restricted to in-frame clones and leaves out a portion. The table shows 71,000 or so clones, with 80% to 85% occurring only once. As regards this clone: Its antigen is not identified.

This TCR came from an adult with an advanced solid tumor such as melanoma, head and neck, liver or kidney cancer. The chain couples TRBV9 to TRBJ2-1, with 8 nucleotides matching TRBD1. The source material was CD4+ or CD8+ T cells sorted from blood, sampled in a trial of the OX40 agonist ivuxolimab. The CDR3 DNA follows: TGTGCCAGCAGCGGATCCAGGGGGCCTAATGAGCAGTTCTTC. Its translation: CASSGSRGPNEQFF.